This entry lists 8 T cell receptor beta chains sequenced from one sample in a study of T cells in Graves' hyperthyroidism and ophthalmopathy. It was RNA transcripts that yielded the amplified TCR beta CDR3 regions. With the HTBI primer set, the TCR CDR3 went through a first round of RT-PCR. Via MiXCR, TCRdb re-called the multiplex PCR reads, giving one row per CDR3 protein. The sample has hundreds of thousands of distinct CDR3 sequences; roughly 14% are singletons. Sample: blood. The receptors originated from a young woman with Graves' hyperthyroidism.

This clonotype was counted once. The rearrangement joins TRBV3-1 to TRBJ2-2, with 9 nucleotides matching TRBD2. Germline V gene lookup returns CDR1 LGHDT and CDR2 YNNKEL (reference sequence). CDR3 length: 15 amino acids. V was clipped by 3 bases and J by 7 bases; unmatched bases: 6. Here the CDR3 DNA reads TGTGCCAGCAGCCAGACGGCGGGAGGGTACGGGGAGCTGTTTTTT. Translation gives CASSQTAGGYGELFF.

This clonotype occurred many times. This rearrangement joins TRBV6-1 to TRBJ1-6, with D possibly TRBD1 on 5 matching bases. Germline CDR1 MNHNS, CDR2 SASEGT. V was pared by 6 bases and J by 7 bases, with 19 bases between. The CDR3 length is 16 residues. The CDR3 DNA reads as TGTGCCAGCAGCTCGGGACCGTCAATTGGAAATTCACCCCTCCACTTT. It translates to CASSSGPSIGNSPLHF.

This chain's CDR3 is CASSGIGTTGNTIYF. The CDR3 bases are TGTGCCAGCAGCGGAATTGGGACGACTGGAAACACCATATATTTT. The chain carries TRBV7-9 and TRBJ1-3; D is possibly TRBD1 (5 bases). Germline CDR1 is SEHNR and CDR2 is FQNEAQ (reference sequence). The length of the CDR3 is 15 residues. V was pared by 5 bases and J by 2 bases, with 13 bases between.

In this sample, this clonotype turned up many times. The rearrangement links TRBV29-1 to TRBJ2-3; TRBD2 matches at 14 bases. Germline CDR1 and CDR2: SQVTM and ANQGSEA. Losses at the gene ends were 0 bases for V and 0 bases for J; bases not matched to a gene: 8. The CDR3 runs 19 residues. In DNA, the CDR3 is TGCAGCGTTGAAGATCTCCGACTAGCGGGGGGGCCTAGCACAGATACGCAGTATTTT. Its protein is CSVEDLRLAGGPSTDTQYF.

CDR3 loop: CSARVGDTQYF. CDR3 DNA: TGCAGTGCTCGGGTCGGCGATACGCAGTATTTT. This chain uses TRBV20-1 with TRBJ2-3; D remains unclear. This CDR3 region has 11 residues. The germline gives CDR1 DFQATT, CDR2 SNEGSKA (reference sequence). Trimming removed 5 bases from V and 6 bases from J, with 9 bases in between.

With regard to this clonotype: A much bigger clone sits one base away, suggesting this may be a read error. Since the CDR3 does not end with the conserved phenylalanine or tryptophan, this likely comes from a read error. V usage is TRBV7-2 and J usage is TRBJ2-1; D is undetermined. Looked up from germline, CDR1 is SGHTA and CDR2 is FQGNSA. This CDR3 has 13 amino acids. Trimming shortened V by 3 bases and J by 1 base, and 4 bases separated the two germline ends. CDR3 sequence: CASSFQSYNEQFL. CDR3 bases: TGTGCCAGCAGCTTTCAATCCTACAATGAGCAGTTCCTC.

This clonotype has a handful of counts. The V gene is TRBV19, the J gene TRBJ1-1, with TRBD1 as a possible D gene (5 bases). V gave up 7 bases and J gave up 4 bases, with 16 bases separating them. The germline CDR1 and CDR2 sequences are LNHDA and SQIVND (reference sequence). This CDR3 region has 14 residues. In DNA form, the CDR3 reads TGTGCCAGTACGGGGCCTGGGGGGGGCACTGAAGCTTTCTTT. Protein sequence: CASTGPGGGTEAFF.

The chain couples TRBV14 to TRBJ1-2; D is perhaps TRBD1 (5 bases). Per the germline V gene, CDR1 is SGHDN and CDR2 is FVKESK. The CDR3 has 15 residues. Deletions cut 6 bases from V and 3 bases from J, with 17 bases between. CDR3 loop: CASRRLQQGDYGYTF. For the CDR3, the DNA is TGTGCCAGCAGACGTTTACAGCAGGGTGACTATGGCTACACCTTC.